A selection of T cell receptor beta chains follows, all from one sample in a study of OX40 agonist ivuxolimab in advanced cancers. Data came from immunoSEQ multiplex PCR; TCRdb stores just in-frame clones and leaves some out. The data show some 85,000 clones, approximately 91% seen once. This specimen consisted of CD4+ or CD8+ T cells sorted from blood, obtained in a trial of the OX40 agonist ivuxolimab. Every receptor here comes from an adult with an advanced solid tumor such as melanoma, head and neck, liver or kidney cancer. Both conserved end residues are part of each CDR3. D genes are given only for firm matches. Some rows mark clone size as missing; the rest say once, few, many or name a class of expanded clone.

TRBJ2-1,TRBV11-2,TRBD1,-,TGTGCCAGCAGCCCAGTCCGGGACAGCGTATACAATGAGCAGTTCTTC,CASSPVRDSVYNEQFF
TRBJ2-6,TRBV5-4,-,-,TGTGCCAGCAGCTTTGGGGCTAGCCACCCTGGGGCCAACGTCCTGACTTTC,CASSFGASHPGANVLTF
TRBJ2-7,TRBV5-1,TRBD1,-,TGCGCCAGCAGCTTGCAGGGGGCGGCAGGCGAGCAGTACTTC,CASSLQGAAGEQYF
TRBJ2-1,TRBV4-2,-,-,TGTGCCAGCAGCCAAGAAGGGGGGGAGCAGTTCTTC,CASSQEGGEQFF
TRBJ1-6,TRBV5-6,TRBD1,-,TGTGCCAGCAGCTCAAACCGGGACAGAAGCTCCTATAATTCACCCCTCCACTTT,CASSSNRDRSSYNSPLHF
TRBJ1-1,TRBV19,-,-,TGTGCCAGTAGTATAGAAGGCCCAGGCATGAACACTGAAGCTTTCTTT,CASSIEGPGMNTEAFF
TRBJ1-3,TRBV19,-,once,TGTGCCAGTAGTTCGGGGCAGGTGGGAAACACCATATATTTT,CASSSGQVGNTIYF
TRBJ1-3,TRBV18,-,-,TGTGCCAGCTCACCAACAGCCACCGGATATAACACCATATATTTT,CASSPTATGYNTIYF
TRBJ2-4,TRBV4-1,TRBD1,-,TGCGCCAGCAGCCAAGAAGGGGGCGGCAAAAACATTCAGTACTTC,CASSQEGGGKNIQYF
TRBJ2-7,TRBV6-5,TRBD1,-,TGTGCCAGCACCCAGGGACAGGCCTCCTCCTACGAGCAGTACTTC,CASTQGQASSYEQYF
TRBJ1-4,TRBV27,-,once,TGTGCCAGCAGTTTATCTTGGCAGGCTGGAAAACTGTTTTTT,CASSLSWQAGKLFF
TRBJ1-6,TRBV7-3,-,-,TGTGCCAGCAGCTTAACACGGGAGTATAATTCACCCCTCCACTTT,CASSLTREYNSPLHF
TRBJ1-2,TRBV18,TRBD1,-,TGTGCCAGCTCTCCACAGGGGGCCCTCGACTATGGCTACACCTTC,CASSPQGALDYGYTF
TRBJ1-4,TRBV5-1,-,-,TGCGCCAGCAGCTGGGACCTCGGGGAAAAACTGTTTTTT,CASSWDLGEKLFF
TRBJ2-2,TRBV9,-,-,TGTGCCAGCAGCGTAGGGGTAGGGGGGAACGCCGGGGAGCTGTTTTTT,CASSVGVGGNAGELFF
TRBJ2-7,TRBV29-1,TRBD1,-,TGCAGCGCCCAAGACAGGGCCGAGCAGTACTTC,CSAQDRAEQYF
TRBJ1-5,TRBV4-2,TRBD1,few,TGTGCCAGCAGCCAAGCGTCCCAGGGACAGGGGGCGAATCAGCCCCAGCATTTT,CASSQASQGQGANQPQHF
TRBJ1-3,TRBV2,-,-,TGTGCCAGCAGTGACGGGAATTCTGGAAACACCATATATTTT,CASSDGNSGNTIYF
TRBJ2-2,TRBV7-2,-,-,TGTGCCAGCAGCTTAAGGGGCTCCCAAACCTTAGGTCCCGGGGAGCTGTTTTTT,CASSLRGSQTLGPGELFF
TRBJ1-1,TRBV6-5,-,-,TGTGCCACCAAACGGGGGCGGCAGAACACTGAAGCTTTCTTT,CATKRGRQNTEAFF
TRBJ2-2,TRBV5-1,-,-,TGCGCCAGCAGCTTGGGAGGGCTTGGGACCGGGGAGCTGTTTTTT,CASSLGGLGTGELFF
TRBJ2-7,TRBV11-2,TRBD2,-,TGTGCCAGCAGCTTAGATCCCGGGACTAGCGGCTCCTACGAGCAGTACTTC,CASSLDPGTSGSYEQYF
TRBJ2-7,TRBV4-1,-,-,TGCGCCAGCAGCCACCCGCTTAGTTACGAGCAGTACTTC,CASSHPLSYEQYF
TRBJ1-3,TRBV11-2,-,once,TGTGCCAGCAGCTTAGCTACATCCTCGTGGGGAAACACCATATATTTT,CASSLATSSWGNTIYF
TRBJ2-7,TRBV6-5,TRBD1,-,TGTGCCAGCTCGACAGGGGGCGAGCAGTACTTC,CASSTGGEQYF
TRBJ2-7,TRBV6-1,TRBD1,-,TGTGCCAGCAGCCTGACAGGGGGCAGATTCGAGCAGTACTTC,CASSLTGGRFEQYF
TRBJ1-1,TRBV5-1,-,few,TGCGCCAGCAGTCGGGGAAGGGTTGGAGCTTTCTTT,CASSRGRVGAFF
TRBJ1-6,TRBV14,-,few,TGTGCCAGCAGCCAAGTTTACGGGGCTTCACCCCTCCACTTT,CASSQVYGASPLHF
TRBJ2-3,TRBV27,TRBD2,-,TGTGCCAGCGTCCCGGCGGGCCGGGGGGCAGATACGCAGTATTTT,CASVPAGRGADTQYF
TRBJ2-2,TRBV10-3,TRBD2,-,TGTGCCACCCGACTAGCGGGGGAGACCGGGGAGCTGTTTTTT,CATRLAGETGELFF
TRBJ1-1,TRBV6-1,-,-,TGTGCCAGCAGTGAACCCCGGCCCGGTTTCATGAACACTGAAGCTTTCTTT,CASSEPRPGFMNTEAFF
TRBJ1-5,TRBV30,-,-,TGTGCCTGGAGCCAGGGTAGCAATCAGCCCCAGCATTTT,CAWSQGSNQPQHF
TRBJ1-1,TRBV7-9,-,-,TGTGCCAGCAGCTTATTCGGAGGCGCGCAACCGAACACTGAAGCTTTCTTT,CASSLFGGAQPNTEAFF
TRBJ2-7,TRBV7-2,-,-,TGTGCCAGCAGCTTACCGACTCGCTCCTACGAGCAGTACTTC,CASSLPTRSYEQYF